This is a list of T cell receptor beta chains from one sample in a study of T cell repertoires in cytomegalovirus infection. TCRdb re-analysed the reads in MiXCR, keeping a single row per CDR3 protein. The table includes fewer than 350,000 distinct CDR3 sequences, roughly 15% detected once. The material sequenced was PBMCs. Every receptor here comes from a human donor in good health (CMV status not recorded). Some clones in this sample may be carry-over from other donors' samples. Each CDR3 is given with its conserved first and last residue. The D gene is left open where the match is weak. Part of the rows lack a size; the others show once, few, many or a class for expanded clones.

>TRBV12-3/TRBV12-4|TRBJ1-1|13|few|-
CASSLDDTIEAFF
TGTGCCAGCAGTTTAGATGATACCATTGAAGCTTTCTTT
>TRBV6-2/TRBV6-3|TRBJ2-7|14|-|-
CASRSPGRSYEQYF
TGTGCCAGCAGATCTCCGGGCCGCTCCTACGAGCAGTACTTC
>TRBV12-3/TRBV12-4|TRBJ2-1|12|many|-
CASSLWVNEQFF
TGTGCCAGCAGTTTATGGGTCAATGAGCAGTTCTTC
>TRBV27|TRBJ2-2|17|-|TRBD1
CASSSQYPGQGSGELFF
TGTGCCAGCAGTTCACAGTACCCGGGACAGGGAAGCGGGGAGCTGTTTTTT
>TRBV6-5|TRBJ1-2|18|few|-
CASSRWADRPQLDYGYTF
TGTGCCAGCAGCCGATGGGCCGACAGACCTCAACTCGACTATGGCTACACCTTC
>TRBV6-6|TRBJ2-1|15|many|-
CASSYRDSGYNEQFF
TGTGCCAGCAGTTACCGGGACAGCGGGTACAATGAGCAGTTCTTC
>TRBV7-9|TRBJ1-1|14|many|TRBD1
CASSLDRGNTEAFF
TGTGCCAGCAGCTTAGACAGGGGGAACACTGAAGCTTTCTTT
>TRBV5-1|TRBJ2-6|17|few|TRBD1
CASSLADRATGANVLTF
TGCGCCAGCAGCTTGGCCGACAGGGCCACTGGGGCCAACGTCCTGACTTTC
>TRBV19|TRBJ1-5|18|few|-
CASSMFLEQGFSNQPQHF
TGTGCCAGTAGTATGTTCCTTGAACAGGGATTCAGCAATCAGCCCCAGCATTTT
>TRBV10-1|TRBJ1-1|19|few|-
CASSSSPDGAEKVHNEAFF
TGCGCCAGCAGCAGCAGCCCCGACGGGGCGGAGAAGGTACATAATGAAGCTTTCTTT
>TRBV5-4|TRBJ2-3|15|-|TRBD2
CASSLSGGITDTQYF
TGTGCCAGCAGCTTGAGCGGGGGGATCACAGATACGCAGTATTTT
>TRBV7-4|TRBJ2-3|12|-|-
CASSFIAHEQYF
TGTGCCAGCAGCTTCATCGCACATGAGCAGTATTTT
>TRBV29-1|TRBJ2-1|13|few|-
CSVGPEGHNEQFF
TGCAGCGTTGGCCCTGAAGGACACAATGAGCAGTTCTTC
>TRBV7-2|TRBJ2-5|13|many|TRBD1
CASSSDREETQYF
TGTGCCAGCAGCTCGGACAGGGAAGAGACCCAGTACTTC
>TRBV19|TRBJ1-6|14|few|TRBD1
CASRLRGHNSPLHF
TGTGCCAGTAGGCTCAGGGGGCATAATTCACCCCTCCACTTT
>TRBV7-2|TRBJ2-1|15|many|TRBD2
CASSLRRGASDEQFF
TGTGCCAGCAGCTTGAGGCGGGGGGCCAGCGATGAGCAGTTCTTC
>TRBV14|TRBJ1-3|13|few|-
CASSQNEGDTIYF
TGTGCCAGCAGCCAAAACGAGGGGGACACCATATATTTT
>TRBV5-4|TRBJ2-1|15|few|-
CASSLPAASHNEQFF
TGTGCCAGCAGCCTTCCGGCGGCATCCCACAATGAGCAGTTCTTC
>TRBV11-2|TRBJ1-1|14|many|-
CASSLPAGFGEAFF
TGTGCCAGCAGCTTACCAGCGGGTTTCGGGGAAGCTTTCTTT
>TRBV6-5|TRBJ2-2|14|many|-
CASSYLIGSGELFF
TGTGCCAGCAGTTACCTGATTGGCAGTGGGGAGCTGTTTTTT
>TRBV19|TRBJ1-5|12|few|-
CASSRDGKPQHF
TGTGCCAGTAGTAGGGACGGAAAGCCCCAGCATTTT
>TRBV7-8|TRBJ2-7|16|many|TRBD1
CASSSPPFRQGGEQYF
TGTGCCAGCAGCTCACCCCCTTTCCGACAGGGGGGCGAGCAGTACTTC
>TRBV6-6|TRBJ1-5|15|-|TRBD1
CASSLGQKLDQPQHF
TGTGCCAGCAGTTTGGGACAGAAACTCGATCAGCCCCAGCATTTT
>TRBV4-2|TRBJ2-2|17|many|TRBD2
CASSQEGGTRNTGELFF
TGTGCCAGCAGCCAAGAGGGGGGGACTAGGAACACCGGGGAGCTGTTTTTT
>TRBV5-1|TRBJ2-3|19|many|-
CASSLTTRVAETSTDTQYF
TGCGCCAGCAGCCTCACGACTCGAGTAGCGGAAACTAGCACAGATACGCAGTATTTT
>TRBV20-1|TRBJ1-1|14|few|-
CSAGVSVGWTEAFF
TGCAGTGCTGGAGTCTCAGTGGGGTGGACTGAAGCTTTCTTT
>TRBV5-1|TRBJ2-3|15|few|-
CASSRGQPDTDTQYF
TGCGCCAGCAGCCGTGGACAGCCTGACACAGATACGCAGTATTTT
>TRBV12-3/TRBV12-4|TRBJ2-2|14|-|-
CANSGGGRTGELFF
TGTGCCAACTCTGGCGGGGGCAGGACCGGGGAGCTGTTTTTT
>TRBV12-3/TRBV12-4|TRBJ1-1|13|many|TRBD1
CASSRTGGTEAFF
TGTGCCAGCAGTAGGACAGGGGGCACTGAAGCTTTCTTT
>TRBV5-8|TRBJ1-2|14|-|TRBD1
CASSLGQGLYGYTF
TGTGCCAGCAGCTTAGGACAGGGTCTCTATGGCTACACCTTC
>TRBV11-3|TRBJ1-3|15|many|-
CASSLNGPLGNTIYF
TGTGCCAGCAGCTTAAACGGGCCTCTCGGAAACACCATATATTTT
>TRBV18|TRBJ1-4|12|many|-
CASSPYNEKLFF
TGTGCCAGCTCACCATACAATGAAAAACTGTTTTTT
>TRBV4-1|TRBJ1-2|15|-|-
CASSQEGQGNYGYTF
TGCGCCAGCAGCCAAGAGGGCCAGGGGAACTATGGCTACACCTTC
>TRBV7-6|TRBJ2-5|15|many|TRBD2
CASSLDPLGGETQYF
TGTGCCAGCAGCTTAGATCCGTTGGGGGGGGAGACCCAGTACTTC
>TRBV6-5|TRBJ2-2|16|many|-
CASSYSRGYFGGELFF
TGTGCCAGCAGTTACTCTCGCGGGTACTTCGGGGGGGAGCTGTTTTTT
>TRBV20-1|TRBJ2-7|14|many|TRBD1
CSARDEGQRYEQYF
TGCAGTGCTAGAGATGAGGGACAGCGATACGAGCAGTACTTC
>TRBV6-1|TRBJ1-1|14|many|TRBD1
CASSYRDRYTEAFF
TGTGCCAGCAGTTACCGGGACAGATACACTGAAGCTTTCTTT
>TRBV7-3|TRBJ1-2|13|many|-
CASSSGPNYGYTF
TGTGCCAGCAGCTCCGGGCCAAACTATGGCTACACCTTC
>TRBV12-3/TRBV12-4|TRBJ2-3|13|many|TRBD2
CASTSGLTDTQYF
TGTGCCAGCACTAGCGGGCTCACAGATACGCAGTATTTT
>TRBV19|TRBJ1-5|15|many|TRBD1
CASSQTGTGNQPQHF
TGTGCCAGTAGTCAAACCGGGACAGGCAATCAGCCCCAGCATTTT
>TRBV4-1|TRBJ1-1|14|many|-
CASSQDPGLTEAFF
TGCGCCAGCAGCCAAGATCCCGGCTTAACTGAAGCTTTCTTT
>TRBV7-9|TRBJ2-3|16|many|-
CASNPLGATSTDTQYF
TGTGCCAGCAACCCACTAGGGGCAACTAGCACAGATACGCAGTATTTT
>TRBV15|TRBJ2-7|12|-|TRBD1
CATSRLGQAQGF
TGTGCCACCAGCAGACTTGGACAGGCCCAGGGCTTC
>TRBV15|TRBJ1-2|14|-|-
CATSRAGQNYGYTF
TGTGCCACCAGCCGAGCGGGGCAGAACTATGGCTACACCTTC
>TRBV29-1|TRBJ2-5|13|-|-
CRGGRKDQETQYF
TGCAGGGGAGGAAGGAAGGACCAAGAGACCCAGTACTTC
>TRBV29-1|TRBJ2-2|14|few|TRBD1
CSGLKGAGTGELFF
TGCAGCGGCCTAAAGGGGGCGGGCACCGGGGAGCTGTTTTTT
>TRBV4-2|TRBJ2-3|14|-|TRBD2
CASSGLAAADTQYF
TGTGCCAGCAGTGGACTAGCGGCTGCAGATACGCAGTATTTT
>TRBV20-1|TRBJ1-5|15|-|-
CSARKAGNSNQPQHF
TGCAGTGCTAGGAAGGCAGGTAATAGCAATCAGCCCCAGCATTTT
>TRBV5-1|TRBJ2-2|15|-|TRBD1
CASSLGTGKSGELFF
TGCGCCAGCAGCTTGGGGACAGGGAAATCCGGGGAGCTGTTTTTT
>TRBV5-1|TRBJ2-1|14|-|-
CASSARSSYNEQFF
TGCGCCAGCAGCGCGCGCTCTTCCTACAATGAGCAGTTCTTC
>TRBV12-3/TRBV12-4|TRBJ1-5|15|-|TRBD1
CASSLGRGHDQPQHF
TGTGCCAGCAGTTTGGGCAGGGGGCACGATCAGCCCCAGCATTTT
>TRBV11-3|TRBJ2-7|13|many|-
CASSFGFPDEQYF
TGTGCCAGCAGCTTCGGGTTTCCTGACGAGCAGTACTTC